The 27 T cell receptor beta chains below all came from one sample that was sequenced in a study of tumor-infiltrating lymphocytes in primary liver carcinoma. Germline DNA was also extracted, and blood RNA derived from unsorted whole blood. Using a constant-region primer together with ProtoScript II reverse transcriptase, TCR beta cDNA was made from 500 to 650 ng of total RNA. Three rounds of nested multiplex PCR with slightly modified ARM-PCR produced TCR beta libraries. Each of the first two PCR rounds ran nine to ten cycles with TRBV1-TRBV30 forward and C-beta reverse primers. TCRdb called the multiplex PCR reads again in MiXCR, with one record for every CDR3 protein. The sample includes 250,000 to 400,000 distinct CDR3 sequences, 55% to 65% of them seen just once. The sample comprised peripheral blood. Source of these receptors: a man in his forties with primary liver carcinoma and hepatitis B virus infection.

The chain recombines TRBV28 with TRBJ2-2; D unresolved. With 6 bases removed from V and 4 bases from J, the gap between germline ends came to 18 bases. Germline lookup yields CDR1 MDHEN and CDR2 SYDVKM. This CDR3 has 16 residues. The CDR3: CASSGRPPGPTGELFF. The CDR3, as DNA: TGTGCCAGCAGCGGACGGCCCCCCGGACCCACCGGGGAGCTGTTTTTT.

V gene TRBV6-7 combines with J gene TRBJ2-1, with TRBD2 matching 9 bases. Being an ORF, TRBV6-7 has a function that is uncertain. The ends lost 2 bases at V and 0 bases at J; junction bases unmatched: 11. This CDR3 comprises 19 residues. CDR3 sequence reads: CASSYPASGNFGSYNEQFF. The CDR3 coding sequence is TGTGCCAGCAGTTACCCGGCTAGCGGGAATTTTGGCTCCTACAATGAGCAGTTCTTC.

In its sample, this clonotype was seen many times. The gene calls are TRBV4-3 and TRBJ1-2; D perhaps matches TRBD1 (5 bases). Germline CDR1 LGHNA, CDR2 YSLEER. Deletions cut 2 bases from V and 6 bases from J, with 10 bases between. The CDR3 is made up of 13 amino acids. CDR3: CASSQRRGNGYTF. CDR3 DNA sequence: TGCGCCAGCAGCCAACGACGGGGGAATGGCTACACCTTC.

On this clonotype itself: This clone may be a read error of a much larger clone one base away. The rearrangement links TRBV29-1 to TRBJ2-7; D assignment may be TRBD1 or TRBD2 (6 bases each). This CDR3 contains 15 residues. The V gene's germline CDR1 is SQVTM and CDR2 ANQGSEA. The V end lost 1 base, the J end lost 9 bases, and 22 bases lay between the germline ends. The chain's CDR3 is CSVEVSGASGGGQYF. The CDR3 DNA sequence: TGCAGCGTTGAAGTATCGGGGGCTTCTGGGGGCGGGCAGTACTTC.

The table lists this clonotype with many counts. This chain links TRBV30 with TRBJ1-1; weak D call: TRBD1 (5 bases). V dropped 7 bases and J dropped 4 bases, with 13 bases sitting between them. Germline CDR1 GTSNPN, CDR2 SVGIG (reference sequence). This CDR3 comprises 12 residues. For the CDR3, the DNA is TGTGCCTCCACAGGACGGGCCACTGAAGCTTTCTTT. Its translation: CASTGRATEAFF.

Concerning this clonotype itself: A much larger clone lies a single base off, so this may be a read error. The V gene is TRBV6-2 or TRBV6-3, the J gene TRBJ2-1, with D perhaps matching TRBD2 (6 bases). V dropped 4 bases and J dropped 10 bases, with 23 bases sitting between them. This CDR3 comprises 16 residues. Germline V gene lookup returns CDR1 MNHEY and CDR2 SVGEGT. CDR3 residues: CASSSLDYRRVKEQFF. CDR3 sequence (DNA): TGTGCCAGCAGTTCCCTCGATTATCGGAGGGTCAAAGAGCAGTTCTTC.

This clonotype was detected ten times or more. This may be a read error: a much more frequent sequence differs by one nucleotide. As the CDR3 is not closed by the conserved phenylalanine or tryptophan, this likely results from a read error. This chain connects TRBV11-1 to TRBJ1-2; maybe TRBD1 (6 bases). V was shortened by 3 bases and J by 7 bases, with 15 bases between the two germline ends. CDR1 is SGHAT and CDR2 is FQDESV in the germline V gene (reference sequence). The length of the CDR3 is 14 residues. The chain's CDR3 is CASSFSQGDGGYTL. The CDR3 DNA reads TGTGCCAGCAGCTTTTCACAGGGAGACGGTGGCTACACCCTC.

Comment on this clonotype: Since no conserved phenylalanine or tryptophan closes the CDR3, a read error is the likely cause. The rearrangement uses TRBV28 and TRBJ2-2; D tentatively reads TRBD1 or TRBD2 (5 bases each). This CDR3 has 16 amino acids. Deletions cut 7 bases from V and 0 bases from J, with 15 bases between. Germline CDR1 is MDHEN and CDR2 is SYDVKM. CDR3 in amino acids: CASTKRWGTNTGELFY. The CDR3 coding sequence is TGTGCCAGCACCAAACGCTGGGGGACGAACACCGGGGAGCTGTTTTAT.

This rearrangement joins TRBV7-9 to TRBJ1-5; perhaps TRBD1 as D (6 bases). V lost 3 bases, J lost 2 bases, and 17 bases lay in between. Germline CDR1 reads SEHNR; CDR2 reads FQNEAQ (reference sequence). The CDR3 is made up of 17 amino acids. The CDR3 loop reads CASSFGAEWTGNQPQHF. CDR3 DNA: TGTGCCAGCAGCTTTGGCGCCGAGTGGACAGGCAATCAGCCCCAGCATTTT.

The genes are TRBV10-3 and TRBJ1-5; the D gene is possibly TRBD1 (5 bases). Germline loops: CDR1 ENHRY, CDR2 SYGVKD. CDR3 length: 14 residues. Trimming removed 2 bases from V and 2 bases from J, with 7 bases in between. DNA for the CDR3: TGTGCCATCAGTGAGGTGGGGGGCAATCAGCCCCAGCATTTT. Protein sequence: CAISEVGGNQPQHF.

About this clonotype itself: The junction does not match germline at one end; this may be a read error. The CDR3, as DNA: TGTGCCAGCATCCCGACACACAGCTCCTACGATGAGCAGTTCTTC. It specifies CASIPTHSSYDEQFF. J is TRBJ2-1 and V is TRBV7-9; D remains unclear. The CDR3 length is 15 residues. Germline CDR1 and CDR2: SEHNR and FQNEAQ (reference sequence).

This clonotype occurred once. This clone may be a read error of a much larger clone one base away. The genes are TRBV5-4 and TRBJ2-4; 7 nucleotides line up with TRBD1. The trim removed 3 bases at V and 2 bases at J, leaving 2 bases unmatched. From germline, CDR1 is SGHNT and CDR2 YYREEE (reference sequence). This CDR3 region has 14 residues. In nucleotides, the CDR3 is TGTGCCAGCAGCTCGACAGGGACCAAAAACATTCAGTACTTC. Translation gives CASSSTGTKNIQYF. The whole variable domain, remainder taken from reference TRBV5-4 and TRBJ2-4, is ETGVTQSPTHLIKTRGQQVTLRCSSQSGHNTVSWYQQALGQGPQFIFQYYREEENGRGNFPPRFSGLQFPNYSSELNVNALELDDSALYLCASSSTGTKNIQYFGAGTRLSVL.

With respect to this clonotype: An end of the junction differs from the germline gene, which may be a read error. The chain is built from TRBV6-5 and TRBJ2-2; possibly TRBD1 for D (5 bases). The CDR3 is made up of 15 amino acids. The germline CDR1 and CDR2 sequences are MNHEY and SVGAGI. The CDR3 is CARSSKTANTGELFF. The CDR3 nucleotides read TGTGCCAGGAGTTCCAAGACAGCCAATACCGGGGAGCTGTTTTTT.

CDR3 coding DNA: TGTGCCAGCAGCTTAGGGGTGGGAGAAGGGACCCAGTACTTC. The encoded protein is CASSLGVGEGTQYF. The chain links TRBV7-9 to TRBJ2-5, with a possible D match to TRBD2 (5 bases). The CDR3 is made up of 14 amino acids. Germline V CDR1 and CDR2: SEHNR, FQNEAQ (reference sequence). The V gene lost 1 base and the J gene lost 7 bases, with 13 bases spanning the gap. Complete variable domain (other parts from reference TRBV7-9 and TRBJ2-5): DTGVSQNPRHKITKRGQNVTFRCDPISEHNRLYWYRQTLGQGPEFLTYFQNEAQLEKSRLLSDRFSAERPKGSFSTLEIQRTEQGDSAMYLCASSLGVGEGTQYFGPGTRLLVL.

DNA for the CDR3: TGTGCCAGCCGCTACATCGACGGGACAGGGCGGGACACTGAAGCTTTCTTT. It yields the protein CASRYIDGTGRDTEAFF. J is TRBJ1-1 and V is TRBV28; TRBD1 aligns across 9 bases. V was pared by 8 bases and J by 3 bases, with 16 bases of the junction left unmatched. The CDR3 extends over 17 amino acids. From germline, CDR1 is MDHEN and CDR2 SYDVKM. The full variable domain, completed using reference TRBV28 and TRBJ1-1, is DVKVTQSSRYLVKRTGEKVFLECVQDMDHENMFWYRQDPGLGLRLIYFSYDVKMKEKGDIPEGYSVSREKKERFSLILESASTNQTSMYLCASRYIDGTGRDTEAFFGQGTRLTVV.

About this clonotype itself: A much larger clone lies a single base off, so this may be a read error. The rearrangement uses TRBV11-2 and TRBJ2-1; 9 bases agree with TRBD2. From germline, CDR1 is SGHAT and CDR2 FQNNGV. J gave up 5 bases and V 5 bases, and 4 bases lay outside the gene matches. This CDR3 spans 14 amino acids. The CDR3 loop reads CASSLSSGNNEQFF. CDR3 coding DNA: TGTGCCAGCAGCCTATCTAGCGGGAACAATGAGCAGTTCTTC.

This clonotype turned up a few times. The chain carries TRBV12-3 or TRBV12-4 and TRBJ1-5; a weak D match, TRBD1 (5 bases). This CDR3 comprises 16 residues. Trimming cost V 3 bases and J 5 bases, with 17 bases left between them. The CDR3, as DNA: TGTGCCAGCAGTTTCCAATCCCCGGCAGGGCATCAGCCCCAGCATTTT. Translating gives CASSFQSPAGHQPQHF.

With regard to this clonotype: The CDR3 end shows no conserved phenylalanine or tryptophan, and so a read error is likely. It is unclear where the CDR3 begins or ends on the DNA, so no DNA is shown, and the CDR3 is as TCRdb lists it. The chain employs TRBV10-2 and TRBJ2-1; TRBD1, the table's D call, was not compared with the DNA. Including both end residues, the CDR3 is 16 amino acids long. Germline V gene data show CDR1 as WSHSY and CDR2 as SAAADI. CDR3 region: CASSERKGGTSAALFL.

On this clonotype: This clone may be a read error of a much larger clone one base away. J is TRBJ2-7 and V is TRBV4-3; D unclear. The ends were cut back, 4 bases at V and 3 bases at J, with 13 bases in the middle. This CDR3 region has 14 residues. Germline values: CDR1 LGHNA, CDR2 YSLEER. CDR3 amino acids: CASSRDTWGYEQYF. The CDR3 nucleotides are TGCGCCAGCAGCCGAGATACCTGGGGCTACGAGCAGTACTTC.

This clonotype was counted at least ten times. CDR3: CASSGQPNTEAFF. CDR3 bases: TGTGCCAGCAGTGGGCAGCCGAACACTGAAGCTTTCTTT. The chain has TRBV6-1 and TRBJ1-1; D not certain. V was shortened by 4 bases and J by 1 base, with 7 bases between the two germline ends. This CDR3 is built from 13 residues. Germline V lookup: CDR1 MNHNS, CDR2 SASEGT.

Worth noting for this clonotype: One end of the junction fails to match germline, which may point to a read error. The chain has TRBV11-3 and TRBJ2-1, with a weak D call TRBD2 (6 bases). This CDR3 has 16 amino acids. The germline V gene has CDR1 SGHNT and CDR2 YENEEA. The CDR3 spells CDSSSTYGGGPNEQFF. The CDR3 DNA follows: TGTGACAGCAGCTCGACCTACGGGGGAGGACCGAATGAGCAGTTCTTC.

The gene calls are TRBV7-9 and TRBJ2-1; 7 nucleotides line up with TRBD2. CDR1 is SEHNR and CDR2 is FQNEAQ in the germline V gene (reference sequence). This CDR3 region has 16 residues. With V trimmed by 1 base and J by 6 bases, 9 bases remained unmatched. CDR3 residues: CASSLVIGTTRNEQFF. The CDR3 region has the DNA TGTGCCAGCAGCTTAGTAATTGGGACTACCCGCAATGAGCAGTTCTTC.

Concerning this clonotype itself: One end of the junction varies from germline; a read error may be responsible. This chain joins TRBV29-1 and TRBJ2-7; weak D call: TRBD2 (6 bases). The CDR3 spans 13 residues. Germline V gene data show CDR1 as SQVTM and CDR2 as ANQGSEA. CDR3 residues: CSGTDGSSFEQYF. DNA for the CDR3: TGCAGTGGGACTGACGGGAGCTCCTTCGAGCAGTACTTC.

This clonotype was seen a few times. CDR3 in DNA: TGTGCCAGCAGCTTAGGGGTGAGGGAGCAGTACTTC. Translated, it gives CASSLGVREQYF. J is TRBJ2-7 and V is TRBV7-9; D unresolved. From germline, CDR1 is SEHNR and CDR2 FQNEAQ (reference sequence). There are 12 residues in the CDR3. Trimming cost V 1 base and J 7 bases, with 8 bases left between them.

With respect to this clonotype: Just one base apart from a much larger clone, this may be a read error. The genes are TRBV4-3 and TRBJ2-1; 8 bases are a match to TRBD2. The CDR3 sequence is 16 residues long. Germline V gene lookup returns CDR1 LGHNA and CDR2 YSLEER. The chain's CDR3 is CASSQVSGRRYNGQFF. The DNA for the CDR3 is TGCGCCAGCAGCCAGGTCAGCGGGAGACGATACAATGGGCAGTTCTTC.

This clonotype was counted only a few times. This chain uses TRBV5-1 with TRBJ2-5, with 10 bases that match TRBD2. There are 17 residues in the CDR3. V was pared by 3 bases and J by 0 bases, with 8 bases of the junction left unmatched. Germline CDR1 reads SGHRS; CDR2 reads YFSETQ. The CDR3 reads CASSSGATSGNQETQYF. The CDR3 nucleotides read TGCGCCAGCAGCTCGGGGGCCACTAGCGGGAACCAAGAGACCCAGTACTTC.

A word on this clonotype: The CDR3 does not close with the conserved phenylalanine or tryptophan, likely indicating a read error. Because the CDR3's place on the DNA is in doubt, the DNA is left out and the CDR3 is given as listed by TCRdb. The chain recombines TRBV11-2 with TRBJ2-2; the D call of TRBD1 is as the table states it, not checked on the DNA. Germline V gene sequence: CDR1 SGHAT, CDR2 FQNNGV. The CDR3 is 15 amino acids long, termini counted. CDR3 protein: CASSYRGRRTGELFS.